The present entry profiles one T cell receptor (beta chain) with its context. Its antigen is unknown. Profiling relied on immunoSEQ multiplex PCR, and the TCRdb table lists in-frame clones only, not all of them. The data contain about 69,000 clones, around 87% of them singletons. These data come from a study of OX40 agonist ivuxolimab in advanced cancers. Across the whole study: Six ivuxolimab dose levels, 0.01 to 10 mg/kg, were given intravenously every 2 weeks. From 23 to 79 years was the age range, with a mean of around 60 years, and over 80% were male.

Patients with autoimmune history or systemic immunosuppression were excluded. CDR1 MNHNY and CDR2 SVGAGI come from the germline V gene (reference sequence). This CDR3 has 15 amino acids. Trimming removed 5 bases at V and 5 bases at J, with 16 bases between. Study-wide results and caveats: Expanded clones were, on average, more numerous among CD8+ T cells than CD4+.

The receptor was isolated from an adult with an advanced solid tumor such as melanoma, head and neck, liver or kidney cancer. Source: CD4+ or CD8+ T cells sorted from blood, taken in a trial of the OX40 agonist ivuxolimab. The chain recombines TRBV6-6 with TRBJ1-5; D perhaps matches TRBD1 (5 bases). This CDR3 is CASSRDVVLHQPQHF. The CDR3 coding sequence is TGTGCCAGCAGTCGGGACGTAGTATTGCATCAGCCCCAGCATTTT.